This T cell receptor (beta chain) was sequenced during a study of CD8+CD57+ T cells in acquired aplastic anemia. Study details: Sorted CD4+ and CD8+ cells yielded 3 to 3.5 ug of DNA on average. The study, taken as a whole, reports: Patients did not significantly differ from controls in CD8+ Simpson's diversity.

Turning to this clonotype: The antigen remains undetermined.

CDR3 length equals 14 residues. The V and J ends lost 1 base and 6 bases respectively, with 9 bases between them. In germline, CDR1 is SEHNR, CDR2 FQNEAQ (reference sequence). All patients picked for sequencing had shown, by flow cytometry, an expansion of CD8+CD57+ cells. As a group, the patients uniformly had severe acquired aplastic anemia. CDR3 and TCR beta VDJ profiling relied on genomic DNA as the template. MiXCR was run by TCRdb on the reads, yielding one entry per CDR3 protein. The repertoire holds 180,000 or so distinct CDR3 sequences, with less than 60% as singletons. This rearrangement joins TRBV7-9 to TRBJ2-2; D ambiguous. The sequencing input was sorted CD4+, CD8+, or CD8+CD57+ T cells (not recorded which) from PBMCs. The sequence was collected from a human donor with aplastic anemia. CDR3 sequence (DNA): TGTGCCAGCAGCTTAGTTGTCGGCTCCGGGGAGCTGTTTTTT. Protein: CASSLVVGSGELFF.